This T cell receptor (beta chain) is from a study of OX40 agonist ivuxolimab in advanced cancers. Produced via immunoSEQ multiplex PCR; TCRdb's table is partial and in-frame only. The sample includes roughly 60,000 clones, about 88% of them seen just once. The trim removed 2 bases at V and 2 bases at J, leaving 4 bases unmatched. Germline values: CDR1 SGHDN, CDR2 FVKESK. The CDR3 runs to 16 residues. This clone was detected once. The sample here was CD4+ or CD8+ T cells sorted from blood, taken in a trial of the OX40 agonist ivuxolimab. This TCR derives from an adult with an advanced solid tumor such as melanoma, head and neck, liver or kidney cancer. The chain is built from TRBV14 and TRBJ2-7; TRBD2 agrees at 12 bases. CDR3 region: CASSQRLAGDAYEQYF. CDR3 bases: TGTGCCAGCAGCCAAAGACTAGCGGGGGACGCCTACGAGCAGTACTTC.